These 32 T cell receptor beta chains were all obtained from the same sample, sequenced in a study of blood T cell repertoires in COVID-19. The method was immunoSEQ multiplex PCR; TCRdb's version includes in-frame clones alone and lacks a portion of them. This table holds fewer than 300,000 clones, more than 85% found once. Sequenced material: peripheral blood. The source of these receptors is a woman in her thirties with COVID-19, enrolled during active disease.

This rearrangement joins TRBV14 to TRBJ2-3; TRBD1 is a possible D gene (5 bases). The V end lost 1 base, the J end lost 0 bases, and 8 bases lay between the germline ends. CDR1 is SGHDN and CDR2 is FVKESK in the germline V gene. The CDR3 has 15 residues. CDR3: CASSQGTQSTDTQYF. CDR3 nucleotide sequence: TGTGCCAGCAGCCAAGGGACACAAAGCACAGATACGCAGTATTTT.

This clone was recorded only once. The chain links TRBV4-2 to TRBJ1-2; TRBD1 agrees at 7 bases. Per the germline V gene, CDR1 is LGHNA and CDR2 is YNFKEQ. Trimming at V came to 5 bases and at J to 2 bases, leaving 14 bases not matched to a gene. CDR3 length equals 17 residues. This chain's CDR3 is CASSESFGQVNNYGYTF. In DNA, the CDR3 is TGTGCCAGCAGCGAGAGCTTCGGACAGGTTAACAACTATGGCTACACCTTC.

This clone appeared a single time. The chain links TRBV7-2 to TRBJ1-5; TRBD1 matches at 8 bases. Germline V gene data show CDR1 as SGHTA and CDR2 as FQGNSA. V dropped 2 bases and J dropped 15; count of bases not matched to a gene: 9. CDR3 length equals 13 residues. The chain's CDR3 is CASSLSGTGHRHF. CDR3 nucleotides: TGTGCCAGCAGCTTATCCGGGACAGGCCATAGGCATTTT.

The gene calls are TRBV6-5 and TRBJ2-7, with a tentative D call TRBD1 (6 bases). Germline V lookup: CDR1 MNHEY, CDR2 SVGAGI. The CDR3 length is 13 residues. V was cut by 5 bases and J by 2 bases, with 10 bases left in between. The CDR3 DNA sequence: TGTGCCAGCAGTCTGACAGGTACCTACGAGCAGTACTTC. It is translated as CASSLTGTYEQYF.

This chain connects TRBV30 to TRBJ2-2, with 7 bases fitting TRBD2. The CDR3 length is 17 residues. Looked up from germline, CDR1 is GTSNPN and CDR2 is SVGIG (reference sequence). The junction had 12 bases not matched to a gene; V was cut back by 0 bases and J by 5 bases. CDR3 coding DNA: TGTGCCTGGAGTGTACGGTTCGCGGGAGAGGTGACCGGGGAGCTGTTTTTT. The encoded protein is CAWSVRFAGEVTGELFF.

The CDR3 coding sequence is TGTGCCAGTAGTATAGCGCGGACAGCTAGCAATCAGCCCCAGCATTTT. Its translation is CASSIARTASNQPQHF. The rearrangement links TRBV19 to TRBJ1-5; tentatively, D is TRBD1 (6 bases). The CDR3 extends over 16 amino acids. Germline-derived CDR1 and CDR2 are LNHDA and SQIVND (reference sequence). The V and J ends lost 1 base and 0 bases respectively, with 10 bases between them.

The rearrangement joins TRBV19 to TRBJ1-5; D perhaps matches TRBD1 (5 bases). The CDR3 runs 15 residues. V was shortened by 5 bases and J by 0 bases, with 11 bases between the two germline ends. The germline V gene has CDR1 LNHDA and CDR2 SQIVND (reference sequence). CDR3 coding DNA: TGTGCCAGTAGTTGGCGGGGGTATAGCAATCAGCCCCAGCATTTT. This codes for CASSWRGYSNQPQHF.

The chain carries TRBV3-1 (or the pseudogene TRBV3-2) and TRBJ2-1, with 10 bases identical to TRBD2. The V segment lost 1 base and the J segment 4 bases; nucleotides outside the gene matches: 4. The germline V gene encodes CDR1 LGHDT and CDR2 YNNKEL (reference sequence). The CDR3 totals 16 residues. The CDR3 nucleotides are TGTGCCAGCAGCCAAGCTCCTAGCGGGAGTTACAATGAGCAGTTCTTC. Protein sequence: CASSQAPSGSYNEQFF.

The V gene is TRBV19, the J gene TRBJ2-5; TRBD1 might be the D (6 bases). Germline values: CDR1 LNHDA, CDR2 SQIVND (reference sequence). This CDR3 has 13 residues. V was cut by 10 bases and J by 4 bases, with 16 bases left in between. DNA for the CDR3: TGTGCCACACAGGGCACCCCCGTAGAGACCCAGTACTTC. Encoded protein: CATQGTPVETQYF. Looking up the rest from reference TRBV19 and TRBJ2-5 gives the full variable domain: DGGITQSPKYLFRKEGQNVTLSCEQNLNHDAMYWYRQDPGQGLRLIYYSQIVNDFQKGDIAEGYSVSREKKESFPLTVTSAQKNPTAFYLCATQGTPVETQYFGPGTRLLVL.

This rearrangement joins TRBV5-6 to TRBJ2-2, with 10 positions matching TRBD2. This CDR3 has 16 residues. The ends lost 4 bases at V and 0 bases at J; junction bases unmatched: 3. CDR1 and CDR2 (germline): SGHDT, YYEEEE. The CDR3 DNA reads as TGTGCCAGCAGCATGGGGACTAGCGCGAACACCGGGGAGCTGTTTTTT. Translated: CASSMGTSANTGELFF.

This rearrangement joins TRBV10-2 to TRBJ2-1, with 8 bases lining up with TRBD2. Per the germline V gene, CDR1 is WSHSY and CDR2 is SAAADI. The junction had 13 bases not matched to a gene; V was cut back by 6 bases and J by 3 bases. This CDR3 has 17 amino acids. In DNA, the CDR3 is TGCGCCAGCAGCGTATCCCCCAGCGGGAGACTCTACAATGAGCAGTTCTTC. Translation: CASSVSPSGRLYNEQFF.

The genes are TRBV5-4 and TRBJ2-1, with TRBD2 matching 13 bases. Germline V gene sequence: CDR1 SGHNT, CDR2 YYREEE (reference sequence). This CDR3 spans 17 amino acids. V shed 8 bases and J 1 base; nucleotides not matched to a gene: 9. The CDR3 reads CARSGLAGSTSYNEQFF. The CDR3 DNA sequence: TGTGCCAGATCGGGACTAGCGGGATCCACATCCTACAATGAGCAGTTCTTC. Based on the CDR3 plus reference TRBV5-4 and TRBJ2-1, the full variable domain is ETGVTQSPTHLIKTRGQQVTLRCSSQSGHNTVSWYQQALGQGPQFIFQYYREEENGRGNFPPRFSGLQFPNYSSELNVNALELDDSALYLCARSGLAGSTSYNEQFFGPGTRLTVL.

J is TRBJ2-1 and V is TRBV29-1, with TRBD1 as a possible D gene (6 bases). V lost 5 bases and J lost 9, with 23 bases in between. This CDR3 has 15 residues. CDR1 and CDR2 (germline): SQVTM, ANQGSEA. This chain's CDR3 is CSVSPQGRTMGEQFF. CDR3 DNA: TGCAGCGTTTCCCCCCAGGGGCGCACTATGGGTGAGCAGTTCTTC.

The rearrangement links TRBV19 to TRBJ1-2, with TRBD1 identical over 8 bases. V lost 3 bases, J lost 4 bases, and 10 bases stayed unmatched. Germline values: CDR1 LNHDA, CDR2 SQIVND (reference sequence). CDR3 length: 16 residues. CDR3 protein: CASSMGTGLEFYGYTF. The CDR3 bases are TGTGCCAGTAGTATGGGGACAGGCCTGGAATTCTATGGCTACACCTTC.

In its sample, this clone was seen once. Other DNA sequences in this sample translate to the same CDR3. The chain is built from TRBV5-4 and TRBJ1-1, with 8 nucleotides matching TRBD1. V was clipped by 0 bases and J by 4 bases; unmatched bases: 5. CDR3 length: 15 amino acids. Germline values: CDR1 SGHNT, CDR2 YYREEE (reference sequence). CDR3 DNA: TGTGCCAGCAGCTTGGCAGGGGGCGTCGGCACTGAAGCTTTCTTT. Its protein is CASSLAGGVGTEAFF.

This rearrangement joins TRBV29-1 to TRBJ1-2, with D hard to call. V gave up 4 bases and J gave up 0 bases, with 9 bases separating them. The CDR3 extends over 13 amino acids. Germline V lookup: CDR1 SQVTM, CDR2 ANQGSEA. The CDR3 DNA is TGCAGCGTTGCCGGGGAAGCTAACTATGGCTACACCTTC. The encoded protein is CSVAGEANYGYTF.

The rearrangement links TRBV7-2 to TRBJ1-1; D is ambiguous. V was shortened by 6 bases and J by 1 base, with 6 bases between the two germline ends. Germline V gene data show CDR1 as SGHTA and CDR2 as FQGNSA. The CDR3 spans 12 residues. The CDR3 region is CASREANTEAFF. The DNA of the CDR3 is TGTGCCAGCAGGGAGGCGAACACTGAAGCTTTCTTT.

J is TRBJ1-1 and V is TRBV5-1; 8 bases are shared with TRBD1. CDR1 SGHRS and CDR2 YFSETQ come from the germline V gene. There are 15 residues in the CDR3. Trimming cost V 3 bases and J 2 bases; bases outside gene matches: 6. CDR3 amino acids: CASSSTGERNTEAFF. The CDR3 DNA is TGCGCCAGCAGCTCGACAGGGGAGAGAAACACTGAAGCTTTCTTT.

The chain is built from TRBV6-5 and TRBJ2-5; 7 positions match TRBD1. V gave up 6 bases and J gave up 4 bases; unmatched junction bases: 11. The CDR3 sequence is 15 residues long. Per germline, CDR1 MNHEY and CDR2 SVGAGI. For the CDR3, the DNA is TGTGCCAGCAGATACAGGGGTCGGTTGGGAGAGACCCAGTACTTC. Residues: CASRYRGRLGETQYF.

CDR3 nucleotides: TGCGCCAGCAGCTTGGTCGGGAGCGCCTACGAGCAGTACTTC. This encodes CASSLVGSAYEQYF. The chain couples TRBV5-1 to TRBJ2-7, with D perhaps matching TRBD2 (6 bases). Germline V gene lookup returns CDR1 SGHRS and CDR2 YFSETQ. V lost 0 bases and J lost 2, with 9 bases in between. This CDR3 has 14 residues.

This clone has a handful of counts. V and J are TRBV5-4 and TRBJ2-1, with 9 bases that match TRBD2. V lost 0 bases to trimming and J lost 5 bases; unmatched junction nucleotides: 3. Germline V lookup: CDR1 SGHNT, CDR2 YYREEE (reference sequence). This CDR3 spans 15 amino acids. CDR3 residues: CASSLGASGNNEQFF. CDR3 in DNA: TGTGCCAGCAGCTTGGGGGCTAGCGGGAACAATGAGCAGTTCTTC.

The chain couples TRBV27 to TRBJ1-5; a possible D gene is TRBD1 (6 bases). V lost 2 bases and J lost 6, with 11 bases in between. CDR1 and CDR2 (germline): MNHEY, SMNVEV (reference sequence). The CDR3 totals 14 residues. CDR3 protein: CASSLAGAGQPQHF. In DNA, the CDR3 is TGTGCCAGCAGTTTAGCGGGGGCTGGTCAGCCCCAGCATTTT.

The V call is TRBV28, the J call TRBJ1-2; no reliable D call. The germline V gene encodes CDR1 MDHEN and CDR2 SYDVKM. The germline V and J ends were trimmed by 2 bases and 7 bases, with 8 bases remaining between them. There are 12 residues in the CDR3. The CDR3 sequence is CASSLQTSGYTF. The DNA for the CDR3 is TGTGCCAGCAGTTTACAAACGAGTGGCTACACCTTC.

The chain carries TRBV3-1 (or the pseudogene TRBV3-2) and TRBJ2-7; 7 bases map to TRBD1. The V gene's germline CDR1 is LGHDT and CDR2 YNNKEL (reference sequence). This CDR3 contains 15 residues. J was trimmed by 3 bases and V by 5 bases; bases with no gene match: 10. The CDR3 DNA follows: TGTGCCAGCAGCACTCCCGACAGGGTAGGCTACGAGCAGTACTTC. It encodes CASSTPDRVGYEQYF.

This clone was picked up a small number of times. The gene calls are TRBV28 and TRBJ1-2; D is undetermined. CDR1 is MDHEN, CDR2 SYDVKM, per germline. V was trimmed by 8 bases and J by 2 bases, leaving 9 bases between them. This CDR3 is 12 amino acids long. The CDR3 coding sequence is TGTGCCAGCTCTCGGGTAAACTATGGCTACACCTTC. Protein sequence: CASSRVNYGYTF.

The rearrangement links TRBV24-1 to TRBJ2-3, with D possibly matching TRBD2 (6 bases). V was cut by 5 bases and J by 5 bases, with 13 bases left in between. CDR1 is KGHDR, CDR2 SFDVKD, per germline. This CDR3 comprises 14 residues. The CDR3 DNA sequence: TGTGCCACCAGTGTGGGGGGAGTGATAGATACGCAGTATTTT. Its translation: CATSVGGVIDTQYF.

V gene TRBV5-1 combines with J gene TRBJ1-1; D is ambiguous. V was shortened by 5 bases and J by 2 bases, with 19 bases between the two germline ends. CDR1 and CDR2 (germline): SGHRS, YFSETQ. The CDR3 has 16 amino acids. DNA of the CDR3: TGCGCCAGCAGGTTAAACGGAGGCTCCTCTAACACTGAAGCTTTCTTT. Protein: CASRLNGGSSNTEAFF.

In DNA, the CDR3 is TGTGCCGAGAGACTAGCCCTTAAACAAGAGACCCAGTACTTC. Protein sequence: CAERLALKQETQYF. The J gene is TRBJ2-5, the V gene TRBV19, with 7 bases that match TRBD2. CDR3 size: 14 residues. Germline V gene lookup returns CDR1 LNHDA and CDR2 SQIVND (reference sequence). V was pared by 11 bases and J by 2 bases, with 11 bases of the junction left unmatched.

The chain joins TRBV7-8 to TRBJ1-5; D is possibly TRBD1 (5 bases). Trimming pared 2 bases from V and 3 bases from J, leaving 11 bases between. This CDR3 contains 15 residues. Germline V lookup: CDR1 SGHVS, CDR2 FQNEAQ. CDR3: CASSLNRQPNQPQHF. DNA for the CDR3: TGTGCCAGCAGCTTAAACAGGCAACCCAATCAGCCCCAGCATTTT.

The chain recombines TRBV27 with TRBJ1-6; tentative D call: TRBD1 (5 bases). Germline V gene lookup returns CDR1 MNHEY and CDR2 SMNVEV (reference sequence). This CDR3 has 17 residues. The germline V and J ends were trimmed by 3 bases and 6 bases, with 18 bases remaining between them. CDR3 loop: CASSFQGLMRGNSPLHF. The CDR3, as DNA: TGTGCCAGCAGTTTTCAGGGACTGATGAGGGGTAATTCACCCCTCCACTTT.

CDR3 loop: CASSLLAGGAMDEQFF. CDR3 nucleotide sequence: TGTGCCAGCAGCCTTTTAGCGGGAGGAGCTATGGATGAGCAGTTCTTC. The chain has TRBV7-7 and TRBJ2-1; 10 nucleotides agree with TRBD2. Unmatched junction bases numbered 12, after V lost 5 bases and J lost 8 bases. The CDR3 has 16 residues. Germline-derived CDR1 and CDR2 are SSHAT and FNYEAQ (reference sequence).

The chain joins TRBV5-1 to TRBJ2-4; the match to TRBD1 covers 8 bases. The CDR3 totals 16 residues. V lost 3 bases and J lost 9; bases outside the gene matches: 14. Germline V gives CDR1 SGHRS, CDR2 YFSETQ. This CDR3 is CASSSPPGGAEGIQYF. Here the CDR3 DNA reads TGCGCCAGCAGCTCCCCGCCAGGGGGCGCGGAGGGCATTCAGTACTTC. Drawing the rest from reference TRBV5-1 and TRBJ2-4, the complete variable domain is KAGVTQTPRYLIKTRGQQVTLSCSPISGHRSVSWYQQTPGQGLQFLFEYFSETQRNKGNFPGRFSGRQFSNSRSEMNVSTLELGDSALYLCASSSPPGGAEGIQYFGAGTRLSVL.